The entry that follows covers one T cell receptor beta chain sequence. The antigen remains undetermined. A read error may account for a junction end that differs from germline. Per germline, CDR1 MNHEY and CDR2 SVGAGI. This CDR3 comprises 12 residues. The researchers obtained blood RNA from unsorted whole blood and also extracted germline DNA. Sampling before surgery obtained around 4.4 milliliters of peripheral blood. The investigators made TCR beta cDNA from around 540 ng total RNA, using a constant-region primer. ARM-PCR was slightly modified, and three nested multiplex PCR rounds with it gave rise to the TCR beta libraries. Running roughly 10 cycles apiece, the first two PCR rounds relied on TRBV1-TRBV30 forward primers together with a C-beta reverse primer. TCRdb itself ran the multiplex PCR reads through MiXCR, one entry per CDR3 protein. This sample has a few hundred thousand distinct CDR3 sequences, with 45% to 70% found just once.

This entry comes from a study of tumor-infiltrating lymphocytes in primary liver carcinoma. Study information: Among the tumors, stages were T1-T3 N0M0 and sizes roughly 4 to 10 cm. Study results and limitations: It was tumor-adjacent and tumor-blood pairs that overlapped less than tumor region pairs did.

Sequencing was done on a sample of peripheral blood. The chain links TRBV6-5 to TRBJ2-5; D is unclear. This TCR derives from a woman aged 25 to 39 with primary liver carcinoma and hepatitis B virus infection. CDR3 DNA: TGTGCCAGCAGTTCCCTGCAAGGGACCCAGTACTTC. This gives the protein CASSSLQGTQYF.